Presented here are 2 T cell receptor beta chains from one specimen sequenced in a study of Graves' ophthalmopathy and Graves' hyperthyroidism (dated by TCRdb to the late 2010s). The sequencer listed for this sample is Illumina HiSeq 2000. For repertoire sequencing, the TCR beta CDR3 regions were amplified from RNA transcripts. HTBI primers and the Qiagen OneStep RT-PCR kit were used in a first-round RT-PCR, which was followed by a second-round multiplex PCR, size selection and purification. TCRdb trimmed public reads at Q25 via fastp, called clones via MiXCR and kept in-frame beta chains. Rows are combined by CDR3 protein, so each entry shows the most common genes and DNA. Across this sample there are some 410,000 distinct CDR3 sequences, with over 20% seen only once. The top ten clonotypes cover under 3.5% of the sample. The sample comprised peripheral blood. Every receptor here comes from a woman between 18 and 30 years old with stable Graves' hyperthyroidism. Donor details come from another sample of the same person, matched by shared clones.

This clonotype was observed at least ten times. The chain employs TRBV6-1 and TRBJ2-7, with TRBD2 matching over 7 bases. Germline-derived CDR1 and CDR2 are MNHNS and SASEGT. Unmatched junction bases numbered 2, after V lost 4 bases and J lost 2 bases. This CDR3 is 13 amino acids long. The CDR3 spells CASSAGLTYEQYF. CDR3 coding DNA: TGTGCCAGCAGTGCGGGACTAACCTACGAGCAGTACTTC.

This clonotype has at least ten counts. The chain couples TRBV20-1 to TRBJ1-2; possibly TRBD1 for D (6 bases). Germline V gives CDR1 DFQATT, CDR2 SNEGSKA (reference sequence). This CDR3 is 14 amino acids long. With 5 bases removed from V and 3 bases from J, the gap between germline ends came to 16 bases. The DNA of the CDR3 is TGCAGTGCTTCCAGACAGGACGGCCACTATGGCTACACCTTC. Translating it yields CSASRQDGHYGYTF.